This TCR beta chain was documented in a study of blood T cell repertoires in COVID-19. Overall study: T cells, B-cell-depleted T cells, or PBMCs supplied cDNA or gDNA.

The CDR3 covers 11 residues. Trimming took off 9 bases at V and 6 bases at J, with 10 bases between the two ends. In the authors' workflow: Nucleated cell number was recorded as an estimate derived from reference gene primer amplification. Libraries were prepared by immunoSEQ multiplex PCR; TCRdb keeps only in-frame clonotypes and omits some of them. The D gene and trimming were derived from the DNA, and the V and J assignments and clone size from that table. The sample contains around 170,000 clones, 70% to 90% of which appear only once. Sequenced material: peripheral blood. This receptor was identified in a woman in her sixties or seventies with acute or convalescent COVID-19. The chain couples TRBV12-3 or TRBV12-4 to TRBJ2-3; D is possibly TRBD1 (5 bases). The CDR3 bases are TGTGCCAGTCAGCACAGGGATACGCAGTATTTT. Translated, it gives CASQHRDTQYF.